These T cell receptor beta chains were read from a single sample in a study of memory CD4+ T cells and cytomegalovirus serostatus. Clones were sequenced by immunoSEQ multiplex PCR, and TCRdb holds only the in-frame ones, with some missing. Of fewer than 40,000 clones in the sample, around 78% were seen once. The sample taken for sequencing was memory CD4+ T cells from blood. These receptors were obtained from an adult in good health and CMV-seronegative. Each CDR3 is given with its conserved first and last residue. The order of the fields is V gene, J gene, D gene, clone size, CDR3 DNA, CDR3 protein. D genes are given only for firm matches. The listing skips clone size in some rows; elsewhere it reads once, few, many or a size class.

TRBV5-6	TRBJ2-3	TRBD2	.	TGTGCCAGCAGCTCCCGGGGGGGGACTTTGGGCGATACGCAGTATTTT	CASSSRGGTLGDTQYF
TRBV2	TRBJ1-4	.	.	TGTGCCAGCAGTGAAAGGGCAGCTGGGACTAATGAAAAACTGTTTTTT	CASSERAAGTNEKLFF
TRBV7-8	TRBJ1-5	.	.	TGTGCCAGCAGCTTGGTTGACGGAGACAATCAGCCCCAGCATTTT	CASSLVDGDNQPQHF
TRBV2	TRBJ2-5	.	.	TGTGCCAGCACCGAGAGGGAGCGAGGGACCCAGTACTTC	CASTERERGTQYF
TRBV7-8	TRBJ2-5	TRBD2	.	TGTGCCAGCAGCCCCCGACTAGCGGGGGGCCAAGAGACCCAGTACTTC	CASSPRLAGGQETQYF
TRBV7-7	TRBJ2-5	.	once	TGTGCCAGCAGCGCCGAAGGCCGCCAAGAGACCCAGTACTTC	CASSAEGRQETQYF
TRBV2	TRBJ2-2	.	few	TGTGCCAGCAGTATAATAGGGGGAATCACCGGGGAGCTGTTTTTT	CASSIIGGITGELFF
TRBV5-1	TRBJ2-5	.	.	TGCGCCAGCAGCCTTACCTCGGCAGGGGATCGTGAGACCCAGTACTTC	CASSLTSAGDRETQYF
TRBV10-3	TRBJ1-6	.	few	TGTGCCACCCGACACGAAGACCGATCACCCCTCCACTTT	CATRHEDRSPLHF
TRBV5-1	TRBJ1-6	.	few	TGCGCCAGCAGCTTGTACCGGGAATCACCCCTCCACTTT	CASSLYRESPLHF
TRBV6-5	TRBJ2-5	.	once	TGTGCCAGCAGGCTGGACGGTCGCCAAGAGACCCAGTACTTC	CASRLDGRQETQYF
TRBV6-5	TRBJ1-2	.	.	TGTGCCAGCAGTTACTCGAAGGGCAGGGATTATGGCTACACCTTC	CASSYSKGRDYGYTF
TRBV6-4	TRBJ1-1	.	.	TGTGCCAGCAGTGACAGGGGTGATACTGAAGCTTTCTTT	CASSDRGDTEAFF
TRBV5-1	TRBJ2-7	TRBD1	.	TGCGCCAGCAGCTTGGCGGTAGGACAGGCCGCCTACGAGCAGTACTTC	CASSLAVGQAAYEQYF
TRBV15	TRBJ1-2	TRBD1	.	TGTGCCACCAGCAGTGGGGATAACCCGGGACAGGGCCTCTATGGCTACACCTTC	CATSSGDNPGQGLYGYTF
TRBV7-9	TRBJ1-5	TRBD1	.	TGTGCCAGCAGCTTACAGACGGGACAGAGCTATAGCAATCAGCCCCAGCATTTT	CASSLQTGQSYSNQPQHF
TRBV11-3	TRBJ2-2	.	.	TGTGCCAGCAGCTTAGTGGGGGGCAAGTCTCCCGGGGAGCTGTTTTTT	CASSLVGGKSPGELFF
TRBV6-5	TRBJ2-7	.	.	TGTGCCGCCGGAAGGGTGGGATTCGACGAGCAGTACTTC	CAAGRVGFDEQYF
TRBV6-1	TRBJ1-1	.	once	TGTGCCAGCAGTGAATATTCGGGGGGCGTAGGGGGTACGTCGGCTTTCTTT	CASSEYSGGVGGTSAFF
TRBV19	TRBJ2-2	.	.	TGTGCCAGTAGTATCTGGGGTCGGGAGCTGTTTTTT	CASSIWGRELFF
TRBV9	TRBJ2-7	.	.	TGTGCCAGCAGCGTTAGACAGAACCACGAGCAGTACTTC	CASSVRQNHEQYF
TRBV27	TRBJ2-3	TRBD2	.	TGTGCCAGCGGCAGGCTAGCGGGGGATACGCAGTATTTT	CASGRLAGDTQYF
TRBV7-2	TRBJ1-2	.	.	TGTGCCAGCAGCTTAGACAATAACTATGGCTACACCTTC	CASSLDNNYGYTF
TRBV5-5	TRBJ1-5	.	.	TGTGCCAGCAGCTTGACCGCTCCAGATCAGCCCCAGCATTTT	CASSLTAPDQPQHF
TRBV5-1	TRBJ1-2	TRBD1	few	TGCGCCAGCAGCTTGAATGCACCGGGACAGGTTTACTATGGCTACACCTTC	CASSLNAPGQVYYGYTF
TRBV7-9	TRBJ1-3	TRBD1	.	TGTGCCAGCAGCTCAAAAGACAGGGGCTCTGGAAACACCATATATTTT	CASSSKDRGSGNTIYF
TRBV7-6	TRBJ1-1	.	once	TGTGCCAGCAGCTTAGTTCAGGGTACAAAGACCACTGAAGCTTTCTTT	CASSLVQGTKTTEAFF
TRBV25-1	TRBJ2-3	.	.	TGTGCCAGCAGTCTGAACTTAGCTGGTACGCAGTATTTT	CASSLNLAGTQYF
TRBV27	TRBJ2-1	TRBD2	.	TGTGCCAGCAGTTTATCGAGGCTAGCGGGGAATGAGCAGTTCTTC	CASSLSRLAGNEQFF
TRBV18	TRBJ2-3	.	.	TGTGCCAGCTCCCTAGACCTTGGGAACACAGATACGCAGTATTTT	CASSLDLGNTDTQYF
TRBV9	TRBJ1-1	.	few	TGTGCCAGCAGCGCAGGATTTGGGGTGGAAGCTTTCTTT	CASSAGFGVEAFF
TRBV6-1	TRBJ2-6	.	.	TGTGCCAGCAGTGAGCAGGGTTGGAGGGCCAACGTCCTGACTTTC	CASSEQGWRANVLTF
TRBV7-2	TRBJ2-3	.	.	TGTGCCAGCAGCTTTTTCAACGGAGATACGCAGTATTTT	CASSFFNGDTQYF
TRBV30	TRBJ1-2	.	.	TGTGCCTGGAGTTCTGGCCCGGGGGACGGCTACACCTTC	CAWSSGPGDGYTF
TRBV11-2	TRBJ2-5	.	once	TGTGCCAGCAGCTTAGATGGCGATAGCCGGGAGACCCAGTACTTC	CASSLDGDSRETQYF
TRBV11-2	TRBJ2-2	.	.	TGTGCCAGCAGCTTAGCCCCCGGCACCGGGGAGCTGTTTTTT	CASSLAPGTGELFF
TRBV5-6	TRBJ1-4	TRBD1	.	TGTGCCAGCAGCCATACCGGGACAGGGGGTGAAAAACTGTTTTTT	CASSHTGTGGEKLFF
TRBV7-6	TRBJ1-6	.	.	TGTGCCAGCAGCCCCCGTCCGGACTCCTATAATTCACCCCTCCACTTT	CASSPRPDSYNSPLHF
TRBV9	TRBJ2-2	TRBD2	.	TGTGCCAGCAGCAATAGGGGAGGGACCGGGGAGCTGTTTTTT	CASSNRGGTGELFF
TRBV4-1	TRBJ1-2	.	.	TGCGCCAGCAGCCAAGGGGTAGAAAACTATGGCTACACCTTC	CASSQGVENYGYTF
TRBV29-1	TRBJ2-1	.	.	TGCAGCGTTCAATACAGCCGTGAGCAGTTCTTC	CSVQYSREQFF
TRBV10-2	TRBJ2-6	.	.	TGCGCCAGCAGTGAGTCCGCCCCCGGGTTAGGGGCCAACGTCCTGACTTTC	CASSESAPGLGANVLTF
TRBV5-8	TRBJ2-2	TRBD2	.	TGTGCCAGCAGCTCAGCCGGGACTAGCGGCCCCGGGGAGCTGTTTTTT	CASSSAGTSGPGELFF
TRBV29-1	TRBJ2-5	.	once	TGCAGCGTTGAAAAGTCGCAGGGGGGAGAGACCCAGTACTTC	CSVEKSQGGETQYF
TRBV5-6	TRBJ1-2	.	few	TGTGCCAGCAGTTACGACCGTAGGGGCTACACCTTC	CASSYDRRGYTF
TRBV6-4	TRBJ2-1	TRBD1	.	TGTGCCAGCAGTGCACAGGGGGATGAGCAGTTCTTC	CASSAQGDEQFF
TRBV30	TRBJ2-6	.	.	TGTGCCTCGCACAGGGGGGCCAACGTCCTGACTTTC	CASHRGANVLTF
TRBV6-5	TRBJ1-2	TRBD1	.	TGTGCCAGCAGGACGCGGACAGGGAGCTATGGCTACACCTTC	CASRTRTGSYGYTF
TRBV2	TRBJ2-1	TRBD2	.	TGTGCCAGCCGCCGACTAGCGGGGGGGAATGAGCAGTTCTTC	CASRRLAGGNEQFF
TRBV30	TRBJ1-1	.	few	TGTGCCTGGAGTCCCGGGACCATGAACACTGAAGCTTTCTTT	CAWSPGTMNTEAFF
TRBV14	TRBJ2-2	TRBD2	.	TGTGCCAGTCGAATAGCGGGGGCCGACACCGGGGAGCTGTTTTTT	CASRIAGADTGELFF
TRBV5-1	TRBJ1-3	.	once	TGCGCCAGCAGCTTGGCCGATTCCAGCTCTGGAAACACCATATATTTT	CASSLADSSSGNTIYF